These 10 T cell receptor beta chains were sequenced from one sample in a study of early T cells in non-severe SARS-CoV-2 infection. From the 5' RACE reads, TCRdb called clonotypes with MiXCR, one entry per CDR3 protein. This table holds some 36,000 distinct CDR3 sequences, less than 7% found once. Sequencing was performed on whole blood, taken at baseline. The receptor source for this set is an adult who was a healthcare worker with PCR-confirmed SARS-CoV-2 infection or an uninfected control (not recorded which).

This clonotype showed up many times. The chain employs TRBV2 and TRBJ2-2; maybe TRBD2 (5 bases). CDR1 and CDR2 (germline): SNHLY, FYNNEI. The CDR3 totals 16 residues. The V end was cut by 4 bases, the J end by 0 bases, with 12 bases between. CDR3 residues: CASSVLSGTNTGELFF. CDR3 in DNA: TGTGCCAGCAGTGTACTCAGCGGTACGAACACCGGGGAGCTGTTTTTT.

In nucleotides, the CDR3 is TGTGCCAGCAGTCCGGTGGGGGGCAGGGACTATGGCTACACCTTC. Translation: CASSPVGGRDYGYTF. This chain links TRBV6-5 with TRBJ1-2, with D perhaps matching TRBD1 (6 bases). Per germline, CDR1 MNHEY and CDR2 SVGAGI. The CDR3 length is 15 residues. V was pared by 5 bases and J by 3 bases, with 16 bases between.

This clonotype was recorded at least ten times. The V and J genes are TRBV6-5 and TRBJ2-7; either TRBD1 or TRBD2 may fit D (6 bases each). This CDR3 has 12 amino acids. Trimming pared 6 bases from V and 5 bases from J, leaving 11 bases between. Germline loops: CDR1 MNHEY, CDR2 SVGAGI. The chain's CDR3 is CASSRRGDEQYF. CDR3 coding DNA: TGTGCCAGCAGCCGGAGGGGGGACGAGCAGTACTTC.

This clonotype was seen a handful of times. CDR3 sequence: CASSLDRPGGNSPLHF. In DNA, the CDR3 is TGCGCCAGCAGCTTGGATCGTCCAGGGGGTAATTCACCCCTCCACTTT. V and J are TRBV5-1 and TRBJ1-6, with 7 nucleotides matching TRBD1. V lost 0 bases and J lost 6; bases outside the gene matches: 6. The germline V gene has CDR1 SGHRS and CDR2 YFSETQ. The CDR3 is 16 residues long.

V is TRBV19 and J is TRBJ2-1, with TRBD1 identical over 9 bases. The CDR3 has 17 residues. J was trimmed by 2 bases and V by 5 bases; bases with no gene match: 10. CDR1 is LNHDA and CDR2 is SQIVND in the germline V gene (reference sequence). The CDR3 reads CASSRRPGQGAYNEQFF. CDR3 in DNA: TGTGCCAGTAGTCGCCGACCGGGACAGGGAGCCTACAATGAGCAGTTCTTC.

The rearrangement links TRBV7-3 to TRBJ2-1; tentatively, D is TRBD2 (6 bases). V shed 6 bases and J shed 7 bases, with 13 bases lying between them. Germline values: CDR1 SGHTA, CDR2 FQGTGA. CDR3 length equals 13 residues. The CDR3 DNA is TGTGCCAGCAGTCCCGGGACTTCGAATGAGCAGTTCTTC. This encodes CASSPGTSNEQFF.

This clonotype was counted at least ten times. This sequence joins TRBV24-1 and TRBJ2-7; unclear D gene. Germline V gene lookup returns CDR1 KGHDR and CDR2 SFDVKD. The CDR3 covers 11 residues. Trimming stripped 1 base from V and 4 bases from J, with 1 base between. CDR3 bases: TGTGCCACCAGTGATTTTTACGAGCAGTACTTC. Translating it yields CATSDFYEQYF.

This clonotype was picked up many times. The V call is TRBV4-1, the J call TRBJ2-5; TRBD2 agrees at 11 bases. The CDR3 consists of 17 residues. Germline values: CDR1 MGHRA, CDR2 YSYEKL. The trim removed 3 bases at V and 5 bases at J, leaving 11 bases unmatched. CDR3 in amino acids: CASSHSGRASQRETQYF. DNA for the CDR3: TGCGCCAGCAGCCATAGCGGGAGGGCTAGCCAAAGGGAGACCCAGTACTTC.

This clonotype was observed at least ten times. J is TRBJ2-2 and V is TRBV6-1; D remains unclear. CDR3 length: 17 amino acids. V lost 6 bases and J lost 0, with 17 bases in between. CDR1 MNHNS and CDR2 SASEGT come from the germline V gene. The chain's CDR3 is CASRTPDAPANTGELFF. CDR3 nucleotides: TGTGCCAGCAGAACACCCGACGCACCGGCGAACACCGGGGAGCTGTTTTTT.

This clonotype appeared a few times. V and J are TRBV10-2 and TRBJ2-4; D not certain. V was trimmed by 0 bases and J by 6 bases, leaving 15 bases between them. CDR1 is WSHSY, CDR2 SAAADI, per germline. This CDR3 comprises 16 residues. As DNA, the CDR3 is TGCGCCAGCAGTGAGTCGATCTGGACGGGCACAAACATTCAGTACTTC. Protein: CASSESIWTGTNIQYF.